The sequence of this TCR beta chain was determined in a study of cytomegalovirus exposure and HLA in healthy donors. In the study overall: Among a few hundred genotyped donors, 65% to 90% fell in the Caucasian-associated ancestry cluster.

This clone was detected only once. Its antigen is currently unknown. Germline CDR1 and CDR2: MDHEN and SYDVKM. V shed 1 base and J shed 4 bases, with 8 bases lying between them. This CDR3 contains 13 residues. Regarding the study as a whole: Available immune exposure information covered CMV serostatus only. Excluded were some V segments that proved indistinguishable, including TRBV6-2 and TRBV6-3. Follow-up analysis later connected one missense variant in DCLRE1C with trimming of TCR beta V- and J-genes.

Both 60 Vbeta primers and 13 Jbeta primers went into the PCR. The method was immunoSEQ multiplex PCR; TCRdb's version includes in-frame clones alone and lacks a portion of them. This sample has over 80,000 clones, with approximately 80% found just once. The chain carries TRBV28 and TRBJ2-7; the D is unclear. Material for sequencing was PBMCs. The origin of this receptor is a man aged 45-65 years in good health and CMV-seronegative. Written as DNA, the CDR3 is TGTGCCAGCAGTTTATTTCACAGTTACGAGCAGTACTTC. Its protein is CASSLFHSYEQYF.